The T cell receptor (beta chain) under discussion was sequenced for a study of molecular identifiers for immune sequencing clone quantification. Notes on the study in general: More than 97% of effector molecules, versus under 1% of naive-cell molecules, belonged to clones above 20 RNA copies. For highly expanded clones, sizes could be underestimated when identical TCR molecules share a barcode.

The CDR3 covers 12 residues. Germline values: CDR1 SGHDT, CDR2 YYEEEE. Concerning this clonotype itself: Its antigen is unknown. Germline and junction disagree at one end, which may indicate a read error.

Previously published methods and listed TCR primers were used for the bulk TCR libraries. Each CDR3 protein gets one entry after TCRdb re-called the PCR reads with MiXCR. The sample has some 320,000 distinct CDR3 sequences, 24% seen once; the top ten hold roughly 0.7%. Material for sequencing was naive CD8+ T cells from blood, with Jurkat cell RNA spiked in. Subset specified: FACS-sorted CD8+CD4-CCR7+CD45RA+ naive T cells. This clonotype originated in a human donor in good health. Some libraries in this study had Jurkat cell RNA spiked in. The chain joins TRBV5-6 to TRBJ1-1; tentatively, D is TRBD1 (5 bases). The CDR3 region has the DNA TGTACCAGCAGCTTGGGGCTCGCTGAAGCTTTCTTT. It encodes CTSSLGLAEAFF.